This TCR beta chain was retrieved from a study of T cells in localized non-small cell lung cancer. The germline V gene encodes CDR1 GTSNPN and CDR2 SVGIG (reference sequence). This CDR3 is built from 14 residues. Deletions cut 4 bases from V and 5 bases from J, with 17 bases between. Only one count was recorded for this clone. Repertoires were generated with immunoSEQ multiplex PCR, while TCRdb's copy carries only in-frame clones and drops some. Of roughly 25,000 clones listed, roughly 88% are singletons. The gene calls are TRBV30 and TRBJ2-5, with D perhaps assigned TRBD1 or TRBD2 (5 bases each). The sequencing here drew on peripheral blood, taken before any cancer treatment. This receptor was taken from a woman aged 40-69 years with stage I lung adenocarcinoma. The CDR3 sequence: CAWTSGGARETQYF. For the CDR3, the DNA is TGTGCCTGGACTTCTGGGGGAGCGCGGGAGACCCAGTACTTC.